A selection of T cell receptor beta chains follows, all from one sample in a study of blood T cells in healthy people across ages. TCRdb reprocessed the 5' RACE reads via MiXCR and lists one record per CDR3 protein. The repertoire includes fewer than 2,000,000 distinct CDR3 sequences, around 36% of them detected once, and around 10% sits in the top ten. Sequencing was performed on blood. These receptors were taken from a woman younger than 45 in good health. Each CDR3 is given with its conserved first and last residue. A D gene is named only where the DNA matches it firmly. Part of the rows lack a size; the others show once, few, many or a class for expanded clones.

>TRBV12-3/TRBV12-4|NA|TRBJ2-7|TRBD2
TGTGCCAGCACCTTAGGACTAGCAGGTTCCTACGAGCAGTACTTC
CASTLGLAGSYEQYF
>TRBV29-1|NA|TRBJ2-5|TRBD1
TGCAGCGTTGAGGGGACAGGGGGTTGGGAGGAGACCCAGTACTTC
CSVEGTGGWEETQYF
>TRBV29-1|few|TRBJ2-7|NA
TGCAGCGTGGGCCCCCATCCTTACGAGCAGTACTTC
CSVGPHPYEQYF
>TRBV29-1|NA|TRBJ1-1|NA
TGCAGCGGATACACCTTTGAAGCTTTCTTT
CSGYTFEAFF
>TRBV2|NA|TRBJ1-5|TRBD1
TGTGCCAGCAGTCGGACAGGGAAGGCCCAGCCCCAGCATTTT
CASSRTGKAQPQHF
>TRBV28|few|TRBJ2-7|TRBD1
TGTGCCACGGGTTCCTTCGACAGGGCCTACGAGCAGTACTTC
CATGSFDRAYEQYF
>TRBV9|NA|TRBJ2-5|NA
TGTGCCAGCAGCGTAGATGGGATCCCAGAGACCCAGTACTTC
CASSVDGIPETQYF
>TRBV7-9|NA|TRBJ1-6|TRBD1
TGTGCCAGCAGCTTAGGACAGGGGGCCGGTAATTCACCCCTCCACTTT
CASSLGQGAGNSPLHF
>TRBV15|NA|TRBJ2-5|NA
TGTGCCACCAGCGCGGCCAGGGGCTTCTACGGGCAGTACTTC
CATSAARGFYGQYF
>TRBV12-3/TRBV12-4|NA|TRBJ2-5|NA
TGTGCCAGCAGTTCGTCGGGACAAAGCTACAAGCAGTACTTC
CASSSSGQSYKQYF
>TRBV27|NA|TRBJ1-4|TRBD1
TGTGCCAGCAGTACCACGACAGGGATCGATAATGAAAAACTGTTTTTT
CASSTTTGIDNEKLFF
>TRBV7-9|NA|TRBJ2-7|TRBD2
TGTGTCAGCAGCCCGACTAGCGGGGAGTACTACGAGCAGTACTTC
CVSSPTSGEYYEQYF
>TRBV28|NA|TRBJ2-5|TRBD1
TGTGCCACTGCCACAGGGGGCGTTGAGACCCAGTACTTC
CATATGGVETQYF
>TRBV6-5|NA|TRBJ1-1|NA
TGTGCCAGCAGTTACTCGCATCGGGGTGAGGACAAAGCTTTCTTT
CASSYSHRGEDKAFF
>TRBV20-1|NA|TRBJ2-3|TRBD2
TGCAGTGCTGCACAAAGCGTGGTGCGACTAGCGGCCTCATACAGCACAGATACGCAGTATTTT
CSAAQSVVRLAASYSTDTQYF
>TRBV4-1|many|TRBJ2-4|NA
TGCGCCAGCAGCCAAGCGGGGGTTGGGATTCAGTACTTC
CASSQAGVGIQYF
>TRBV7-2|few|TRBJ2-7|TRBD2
TGTGCCAGCAGCTTAAGTATGGCGGGAGCCGAGCAGTACTTC
CASSLSMAGAEQYF
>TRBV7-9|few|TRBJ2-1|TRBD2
TGTGCCAGCAGCCCGACTAGCGGGGGACCTCACAATGAGCAGTTCTTC
CASSPTSGGPHNEQFF
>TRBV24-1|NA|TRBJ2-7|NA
TGTGCCACCAGTGGAGGTCCCTACGAGCAGTACTTC
CATSGGPYEQYF
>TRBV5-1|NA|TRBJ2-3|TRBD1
TGCGCCGGCAGCTCCCGGGACAGGGTTGCAGATACGCAGTATTTT
CAGSSRDRVADTQYF
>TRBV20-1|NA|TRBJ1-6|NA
TGCAGTGCTAGAGATCTAAGGACCCGTAATTCACCCCTCCACTTT
CSARDLRTRNSPLHF
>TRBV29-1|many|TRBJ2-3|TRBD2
TGCAGCGTTAGCGGGAGGTCCACAGATACGCAGTATTTT
CSVSGRSTDTQYF
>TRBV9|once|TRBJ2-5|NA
TGTGCCAGCAGCCCGAGTACCAAAGAGACCCAGTACTTC
CASSPSTKETQYF
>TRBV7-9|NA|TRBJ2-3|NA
TGTGCCAGCAGCTCCCCCGTCGGATGGGATTGGGATACGCAGTATTTT
CASSSPVGWDWDTQYF
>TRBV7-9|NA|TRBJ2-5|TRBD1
TGTGCCAGCAGCTATACAGGGGGCTACGGGGAGACCCAGTACTTC
CASSYTGGYGETQYF
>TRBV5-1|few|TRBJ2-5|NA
TGCGCCAGCAGCTCGTCCGGAGGAGTCCAAGAGACCCAGTACTTC
CASSSSGGVQETQYF
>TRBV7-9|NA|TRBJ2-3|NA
TGTGCCAGCAGCTTATTGGGCAGGGCTTCTACAGATACGCAGTATTTT
CASSLLGRASTDTQYF
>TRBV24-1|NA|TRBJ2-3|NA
TGTGCCACCAGTGATTTGGGAGCGGCAAGGGGATCTAGCACAGATACGCAGTATTTT
CATSDLGAARGSSTDTQYF
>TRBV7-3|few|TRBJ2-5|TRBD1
TGTGCCAACAGCGCAACAGGGGGCGAAGAGACCCAGTACTTC
CANSATGGEETQYF
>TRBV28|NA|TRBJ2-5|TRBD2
TGTGCCAGCGATCGGAGTCTAGCGGGAGTAGAGACCCAGTACTTC
CASDRSLAGVETQYF
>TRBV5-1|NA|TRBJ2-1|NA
TGCGCCAGCAGCTTGGCCCCGGGGCACTACAATGAGCAGTTCTTC
CASSLAPGHYNEQFF
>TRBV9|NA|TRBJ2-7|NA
TGTGCCAGCAGCGTGGGCCAGGGGTTGGACGAGCAGTACTTC
CASSVGQGLDEQYF
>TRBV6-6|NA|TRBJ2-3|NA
TGTGCCAGCAGCACCCTGGCGGGACTTTACACAGATACGCAGTATTTT
CASSTLAGLYTDTQYF
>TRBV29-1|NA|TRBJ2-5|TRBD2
TGCAGCGTTAAAGATGGGGGGAGGGAAACCTACAATGAGCAGTACTTC
CSVKDGGRETYNEQYF
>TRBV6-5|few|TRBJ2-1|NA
TGTGCCAGCATTAGCCGGGGGCTCAATGAGCAGTTCTTC
CASISRGLNEQFF
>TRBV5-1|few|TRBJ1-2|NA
TGCGCCAGCAGCTTGGCCGAGTCGGTCTCGCGTGGTGGCTACACCTTC
CASSLAESVSRGGYTF
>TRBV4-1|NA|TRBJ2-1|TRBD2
TGCGCCAGCAGCCAAGATCGAGGGCGGGAGAAAGGAAATGAGCAGTTCTTC
CASSQDRGREKGNEQFF
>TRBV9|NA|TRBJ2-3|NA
TGTGCCAGCAGCCCGCACCCGGGGGATACGCAGTATTTT
CASSPHPGDTQYF
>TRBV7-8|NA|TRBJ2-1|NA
TGTGCCAGCAGCCCACAGGGCGGTCTGGGGGCCTACGGGGATGAGCAGTTCTTC
CASSPQGGLGAYGDEQFF
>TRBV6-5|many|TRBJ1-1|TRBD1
TGTGCCAGCAGCCGTGACAGGGGCACTGAAGCTTTCTTT
CASSRDRGTEAFF
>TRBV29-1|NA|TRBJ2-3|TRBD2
TGCAGCGTTGAGTACCGGGGGGGCGACTCAGATACGCAGTATTTT
CSVEYRGGDSDTQYF
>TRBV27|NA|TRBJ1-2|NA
TGTGCCAGCAGTTTACGGGGGGAAGATGGCTACACCTTC
CASSLRGEDGYTF
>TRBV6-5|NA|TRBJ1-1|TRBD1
TGTGCCAGCAGTTACCCCAACACGACAGGGGGTATATACGTGAACACTGAAGCTTTCTTT
CASSYPNTTGGIYVNTEAFF
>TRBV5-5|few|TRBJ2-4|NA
TGTGCCAGCAGCTTGGGAAGGGGAGCAGGGCCGTCGGACATTCAGTACTTC
CASSLGRGAGPSDIQYF
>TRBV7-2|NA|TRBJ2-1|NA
TGTGCCAGCAGCCGACAGGTCCGGGTGGGATACAATGAGCAGTTCTTC
CASSRQVRVGYNEQFF
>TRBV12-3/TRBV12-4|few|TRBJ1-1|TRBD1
TGTGCCAGCAGCTGGGACAGGGAGACTGAAGCTTTCTTT
CASSWDRETEAFF
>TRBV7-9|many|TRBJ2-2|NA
TGTGCCAGCAGCTTAGGCCCCGGGGAGCTGTTTTTT
CASSLGPGELFF
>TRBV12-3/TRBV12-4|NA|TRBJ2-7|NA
TGTGCCAGCAGTTCCCTACTAAGCCCCTACGAGCAGTACTTC
CASSSLLSPYEQYF
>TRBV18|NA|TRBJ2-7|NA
TGTGCCAGCTCACGTAGCGGACGCTACGAGCAGTACTTC
CASSRSGRYEQYF
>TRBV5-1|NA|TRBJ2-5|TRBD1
TGCGCCAGCAGCATCGGGACAGGGGAACGAGAGACCCAGTACTTC
CASSIGTGERETQYF
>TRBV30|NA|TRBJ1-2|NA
TGTGCCTGGAGTGAGGGCTATGGCTACACCTTC
CAWSEGYGYTF
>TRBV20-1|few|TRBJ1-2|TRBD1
TGCAGTGCACAGTCGGGGACAGGGGATGGCTACACCTTC
CSAQSGTGDGYTF
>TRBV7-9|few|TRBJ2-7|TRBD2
TGTGCCGGGGGGGAAAGCTCCTACGAGCAGTACTTC
CAGGESSYEQYF
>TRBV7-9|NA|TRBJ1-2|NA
TGTGCCAGCAGCTTGTCTTTCTCACGGGGCTATGGCTACACCTTC
CASSLSFSRGYGYTF